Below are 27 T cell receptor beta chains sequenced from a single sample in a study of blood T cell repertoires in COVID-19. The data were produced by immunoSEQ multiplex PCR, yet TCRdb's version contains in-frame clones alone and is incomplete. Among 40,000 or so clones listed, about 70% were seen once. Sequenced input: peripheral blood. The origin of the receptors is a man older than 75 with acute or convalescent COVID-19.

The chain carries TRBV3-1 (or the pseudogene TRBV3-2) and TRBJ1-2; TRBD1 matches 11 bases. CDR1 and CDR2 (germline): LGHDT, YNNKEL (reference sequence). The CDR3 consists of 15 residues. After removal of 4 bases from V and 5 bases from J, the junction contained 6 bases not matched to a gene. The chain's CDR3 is CASSRGQGAAYGYTF. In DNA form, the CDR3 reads TGTGCCAGCAGCCGAGGACAGGGGGCAGCGTATGGCTACACCTTC.

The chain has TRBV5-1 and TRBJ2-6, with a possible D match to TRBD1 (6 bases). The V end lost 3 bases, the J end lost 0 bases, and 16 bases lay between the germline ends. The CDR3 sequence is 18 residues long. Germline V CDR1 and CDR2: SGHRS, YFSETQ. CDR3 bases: TGCGCCAGCAGCTCATCTCCTATGGGGGCCTCTGGGGCCAACGTCCTGACTTTC. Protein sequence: CASSSSPMGASGANVLTF.

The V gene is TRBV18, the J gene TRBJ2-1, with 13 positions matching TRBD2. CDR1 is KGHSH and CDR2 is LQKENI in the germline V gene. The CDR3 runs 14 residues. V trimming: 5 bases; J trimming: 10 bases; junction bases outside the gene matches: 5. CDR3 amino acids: CASSIGLAGEEQFF. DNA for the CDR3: TGTGCCAGCTCAATCGGACTAGCGGGAGAGGAGCAGTTCTTC.

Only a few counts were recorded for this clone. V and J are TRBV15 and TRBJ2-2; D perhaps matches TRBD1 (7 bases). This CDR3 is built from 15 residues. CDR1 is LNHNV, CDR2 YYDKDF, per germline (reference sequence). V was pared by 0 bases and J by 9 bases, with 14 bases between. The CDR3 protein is CATSRDGQGGRELFF. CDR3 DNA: TGTGCCACCAGCAGAGATGGGCAGGGGGGTCGGGAGCTGTTTTTT.

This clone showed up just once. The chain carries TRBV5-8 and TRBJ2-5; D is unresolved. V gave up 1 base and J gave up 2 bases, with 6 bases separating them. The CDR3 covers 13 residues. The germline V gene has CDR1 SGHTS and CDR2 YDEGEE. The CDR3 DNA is TGTGCCAGCAGCTTGCAGATTCAAGAGACCCAGTACTTC. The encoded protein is CASSLQIQETQYF.

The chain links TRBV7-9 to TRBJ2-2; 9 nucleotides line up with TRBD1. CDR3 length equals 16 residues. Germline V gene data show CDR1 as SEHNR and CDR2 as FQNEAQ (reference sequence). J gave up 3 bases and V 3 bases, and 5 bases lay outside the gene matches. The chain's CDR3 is CASSLGTGFYTGELFF. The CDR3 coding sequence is TGTGCCAGCAGCTTGGGGACAGGGTTTTACACCGGGGAGCTGTTTTTT.

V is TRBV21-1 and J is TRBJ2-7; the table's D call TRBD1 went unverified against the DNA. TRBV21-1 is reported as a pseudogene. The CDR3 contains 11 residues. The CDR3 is CARGLTYEQYF. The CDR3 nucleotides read TGTGCCAGGGGGCTCACCTACGAGCAGTACTTC.

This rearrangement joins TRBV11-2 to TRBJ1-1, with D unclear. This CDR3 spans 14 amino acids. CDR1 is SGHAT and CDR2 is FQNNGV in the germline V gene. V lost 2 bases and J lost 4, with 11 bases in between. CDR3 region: CASSLSGFGTEAFF. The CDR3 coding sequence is TGTGCCAGCAGCTTATCAGGATTTGGCACTGAAGCTTTCTTT.

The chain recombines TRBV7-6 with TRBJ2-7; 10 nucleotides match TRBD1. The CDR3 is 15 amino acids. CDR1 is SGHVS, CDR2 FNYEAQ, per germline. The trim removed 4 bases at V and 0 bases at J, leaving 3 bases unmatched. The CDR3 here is CASSSGTGDSYEQYF. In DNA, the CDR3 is TGTGCCAGCAGCTCTGGGACAGGGGACTCCTACGAGCAGTACTTC.

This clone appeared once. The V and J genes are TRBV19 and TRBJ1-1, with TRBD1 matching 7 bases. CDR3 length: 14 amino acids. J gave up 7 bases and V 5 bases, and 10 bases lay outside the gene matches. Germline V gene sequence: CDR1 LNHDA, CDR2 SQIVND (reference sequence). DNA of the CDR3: TGTGCCAGTAGTCTCTTCAGGGGGTTGGGTGAAGCTTTCTTT. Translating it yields CASSLFRGLGEAFF.

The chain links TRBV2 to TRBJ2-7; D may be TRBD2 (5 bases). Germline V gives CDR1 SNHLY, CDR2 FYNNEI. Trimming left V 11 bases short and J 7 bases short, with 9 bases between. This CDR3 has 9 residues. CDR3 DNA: TGTGCCGTTAAGCGGGAGCAGTACTTC. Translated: CAVKREQYF.

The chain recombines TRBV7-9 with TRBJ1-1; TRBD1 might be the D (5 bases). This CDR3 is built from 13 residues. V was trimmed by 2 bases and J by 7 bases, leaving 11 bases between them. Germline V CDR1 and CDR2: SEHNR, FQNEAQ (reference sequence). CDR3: CASSLRGGDEAFF. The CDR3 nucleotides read TGTGCCAGCAGCTTAAGGGGTGGAGATGAAGCTTTCTTT.

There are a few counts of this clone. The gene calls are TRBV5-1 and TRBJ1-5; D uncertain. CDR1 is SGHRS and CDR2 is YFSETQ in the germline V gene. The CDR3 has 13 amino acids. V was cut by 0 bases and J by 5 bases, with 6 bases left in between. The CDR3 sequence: CASSLAGDQPQHF. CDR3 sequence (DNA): TGCGCCAGCAGCTTGGCAGGTGATCAGCCCCAGCATTTT.

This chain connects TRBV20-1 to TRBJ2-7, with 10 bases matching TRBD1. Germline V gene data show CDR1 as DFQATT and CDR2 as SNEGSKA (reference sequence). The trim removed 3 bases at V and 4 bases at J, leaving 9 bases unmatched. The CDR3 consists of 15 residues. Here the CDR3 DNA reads TGCAGTGCTAGTCCTCCGGGACAGGGGTCATACGAGCAGTACTTC. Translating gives CSASPPGQGSYEQYF.

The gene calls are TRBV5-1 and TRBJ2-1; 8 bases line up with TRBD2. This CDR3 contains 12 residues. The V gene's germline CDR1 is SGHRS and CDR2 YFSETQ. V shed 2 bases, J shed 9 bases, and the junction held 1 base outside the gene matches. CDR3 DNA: TGCGCCAGCAGCTTTAGCGGGATTGAGCAGTTCTTC. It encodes CASSFSGIEQFF.

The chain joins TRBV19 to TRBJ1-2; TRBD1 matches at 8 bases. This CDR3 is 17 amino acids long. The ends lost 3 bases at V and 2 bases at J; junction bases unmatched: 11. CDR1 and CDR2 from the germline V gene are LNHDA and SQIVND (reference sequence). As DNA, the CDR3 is TGTGCCAGTAGTATTCCTGGGGCAGGGGGCTTCAACTATGGCTACACCTTC. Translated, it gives CASSIPGAGGFNYGYTF.

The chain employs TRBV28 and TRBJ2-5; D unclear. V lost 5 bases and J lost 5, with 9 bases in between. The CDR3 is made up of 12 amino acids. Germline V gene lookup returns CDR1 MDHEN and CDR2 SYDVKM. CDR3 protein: CASSLLEETQYF. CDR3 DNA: TGTGCCAGCAGTCTCCTCGAGGAGACCCAGTACTTC. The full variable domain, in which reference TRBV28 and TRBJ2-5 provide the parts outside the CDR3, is DVKVTQSSRYLVKRTGEKVFLECVQDMDHENMFWYRQDPGLGLRLIYFSYDVKMKEKGDIPEGYSVSREKKERFSLILESASTNQTSMYLCASSLLEETQYFGPGTRLLVL.

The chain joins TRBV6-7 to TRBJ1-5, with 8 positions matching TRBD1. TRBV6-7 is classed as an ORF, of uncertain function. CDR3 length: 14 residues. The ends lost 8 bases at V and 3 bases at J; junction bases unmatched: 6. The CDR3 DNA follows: TGTGCCAGCTACAGGGGGGGTCCCAATCAGCCCCAGCATTTT. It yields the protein CASYRGGPNQPQHF.

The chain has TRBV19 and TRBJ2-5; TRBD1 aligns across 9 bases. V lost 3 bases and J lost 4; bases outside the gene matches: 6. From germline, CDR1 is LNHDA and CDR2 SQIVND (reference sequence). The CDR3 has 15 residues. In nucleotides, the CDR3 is TGTGCCAGTAGTATGGGAACAGGGGGCAGAGAGACCCAGTACTTC. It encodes CASSMGTGGRETQYF.

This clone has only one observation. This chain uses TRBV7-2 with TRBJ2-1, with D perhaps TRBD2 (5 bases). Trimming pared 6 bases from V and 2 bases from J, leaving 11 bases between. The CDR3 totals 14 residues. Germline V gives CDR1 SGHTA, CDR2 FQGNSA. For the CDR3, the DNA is TGTGCCAGCAGTCTAGCTCACACCTACAATGAGCAGTTCTTC. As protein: CASSLAHTYNEQFF.

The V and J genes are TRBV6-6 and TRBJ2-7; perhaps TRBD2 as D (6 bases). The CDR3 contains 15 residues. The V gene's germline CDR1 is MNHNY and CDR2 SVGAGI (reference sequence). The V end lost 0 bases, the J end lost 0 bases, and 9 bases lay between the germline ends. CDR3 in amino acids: CASSYSGSPSYEQYF. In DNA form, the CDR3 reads TGTGCCAGCAGTTACTCCGGGAGTCCCTCCTACGAGCAGTACTTC.

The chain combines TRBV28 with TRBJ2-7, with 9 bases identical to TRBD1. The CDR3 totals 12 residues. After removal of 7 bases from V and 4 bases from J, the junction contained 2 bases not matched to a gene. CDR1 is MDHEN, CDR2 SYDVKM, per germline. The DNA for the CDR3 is TGTGCCAGCACCGGACAGGGGTACGAGCAGTACTTC. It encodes CASTGQGYEQYF.

In nucleotides, the CDR3 is TGTGCCAGCACCGTCGGGGGGTCTCGGAATTCACCCCTCCACTTT. Translated, it gives CASTVGGSRNSPLHF. V gene TRBV28 combines with J gene TRBJ1-6, with a tentative D call TRBD1 (5 bases). Germline-derived CDR1 and CDR2 are MDHEN and SYDVKM. The CDR3 extends over 15 amino acids. With 7 bases removed from V and 7 bases from J, the gap between germline ends came to 17 bases.

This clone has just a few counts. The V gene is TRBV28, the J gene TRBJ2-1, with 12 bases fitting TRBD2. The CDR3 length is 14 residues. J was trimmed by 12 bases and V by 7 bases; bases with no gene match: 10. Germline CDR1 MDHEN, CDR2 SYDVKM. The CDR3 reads CASTRTSGTRGQFF. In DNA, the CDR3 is TGTGCCAGCACCCGGACTAGCGGGACTCGGGGGCAGTTCTTC.

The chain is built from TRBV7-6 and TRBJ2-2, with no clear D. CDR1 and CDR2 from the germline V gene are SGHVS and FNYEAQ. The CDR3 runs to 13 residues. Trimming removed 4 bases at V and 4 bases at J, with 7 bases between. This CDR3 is CASSSFVTGELFF. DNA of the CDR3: TGTGCCAGCAGCTCATTTGTCACCGGGGAGCTGTTTTTT.

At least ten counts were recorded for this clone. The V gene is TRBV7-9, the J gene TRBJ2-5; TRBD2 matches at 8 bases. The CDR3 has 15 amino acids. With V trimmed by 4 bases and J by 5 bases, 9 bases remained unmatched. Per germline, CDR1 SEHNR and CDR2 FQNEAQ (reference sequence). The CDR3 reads CASSYSGGGGETQYF. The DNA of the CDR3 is TGTGCCAGCAGCTACAGCGGGGGAGGAGGGGAGACCCAGTACTTC.

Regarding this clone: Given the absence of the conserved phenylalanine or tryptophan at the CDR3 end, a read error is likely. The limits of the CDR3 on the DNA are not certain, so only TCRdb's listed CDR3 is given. CDR3: CASSPQRQG. This chain connects TRBV27 to TRBJ1-1; TRBD1 reflects the table's D call only, with no check against the DNA. The CDR3 spans 9 amino acids, including both terminal residues. Germline CDR1 is MNHEY and CDR2 is SMNVEV (reference sequence).